In its sample, the clone carrying this TCR beta chain was seen many times. They built TCR cDNA with 5'RACE template switching, a step that put in a universal primer site and UMIs. TCRdb itself ran the 5' RACE reads through MiXCR, one entry per CDR3 protein. The data contain around 400,000 distinct CDR3 sequences, more than 9% of them seen just once; the ten biggest clones take up roughly a sixth. The entry originates in a study of T cells after yellow fever vaccination. Looked up from germline, CDR1 is MGHRA and CDR2 is YSYEKL. This CDR3 has 14 residues. V was trimmed by 6 bases and J by 1 base, leaving 9 bases between them.

The chain links TRBV4-1 to TRBJ2-2, with D tentatively TRBD2 (5 bases). This receptor was identified in a young man who received the YFV17D yellow fever vaccine. Sample: PBMCs, taken on the day of the first yellow fever vaccination. The CDR3, as DNA: TGCGCCAGCAGGTTCGGGGTGAACACCGGGGAGCTGTTTTTT. As protein: CASRFGVNTGELFF.